One T cell receptor (beta chain) is described in this entry. Its antigen remains unknown. MiXCR was run by TCRdb on the reads, yielding one entry per CDR3 protein. The data show about 530,000 distinct CDR3 sequences, with more than 25% seen just once and around 13% held by the top ten. The data were taken from a study of T cell repertoires in cytomegalovirus infection. Background on the study: Signatures in public TCR beta sequences pointed to both CMV infection and matching HLA type.

Trimming cost V 3 bases and J 2 bases, with 12 bases left between them. The CDR3 sequence is 15 residues long. Germline CDR1 reads MNHNS; CDR2 reads SASEGT. Findings and caveats of the study: Dominating the ex vivo response were HLA-C-restricted CMV-specific TCR beta clonotypes. Based on cumulative public TCR beta family frequency, carriers of CMV plus the relevant HLA were identified.

The sequenced sample consisted of PBMCs. V is TRBV6-1 and J is TRBJ2-3; D uncertain. The clonotype comes from a human donor in good health (CMV status not recorded). Some clones in this sample may be carry-over from other donors' samples. The CDR3 DNA reads as TGTGCCAGCAGTGACGCTCGTCGGGTCACAGATACGCAGTATTTT. The encoded protein is CASSDARRVTDTQYF.